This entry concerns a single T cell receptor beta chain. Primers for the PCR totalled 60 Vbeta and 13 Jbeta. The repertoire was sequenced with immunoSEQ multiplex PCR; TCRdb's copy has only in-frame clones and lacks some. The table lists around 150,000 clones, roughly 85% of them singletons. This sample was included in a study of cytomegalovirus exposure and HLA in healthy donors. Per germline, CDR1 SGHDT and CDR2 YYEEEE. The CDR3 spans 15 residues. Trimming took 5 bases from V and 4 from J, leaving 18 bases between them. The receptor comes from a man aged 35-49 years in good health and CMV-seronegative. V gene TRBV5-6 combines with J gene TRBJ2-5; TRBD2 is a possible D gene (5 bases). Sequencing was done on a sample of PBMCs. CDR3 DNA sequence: TGTGCCAGCAGTCCCCTGCGGGCCGGAGGAGAGACCCAGTACTTC. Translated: CASSPLRAGGETQYF. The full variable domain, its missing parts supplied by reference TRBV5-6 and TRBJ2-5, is DAGVTQSPTHLIKTRGQQVTLRCSPKSGHDTVSWYQQALGQGPQFIFQYYEEEERQRGNFPDRFSGHQFPNYSSELNVNALLLGDSALYLCASSPLRAGGETQYFGPGTRLLVL.